The rows below give T cell receptor beta chains drawn from one sample of a study of blood T cell repertoires in COVID-19. Generated by immunoSEQ multiplex PCR, the TCRdb table keeps only in-frame clones and is missing some. The sample lists more than 95,000 clones; less than 90% were seen once. The sample taken for sequencing was peripheral blood. Receptor source: a human donor in a cohort sampled during active COVID-19. Both conserved end residues are part of each CDR3. A D gene is named only where the DNA matches it firmly. For some rows the clone size is stated as once, few or many, or as a class when expanded; others skip it.

J: TRBJ1-1
V: TRBV10-3
D: .
size: .
CDR3: CAISESRVNTEAFF
DNA: TGTGCCATCAGTGAGTCCAGGGTGAACACTGAAGCTTTCTTT

J: TRBJ1-4
V: TRBV4-2
D: .
size: .
CDR3: CASSPGLDTVSNEKLFF
DNA: TGTGCCAGCAGCCCCGGCTTAGACACGGTTTCTAATGAAAAACTGTTTTTT

J: TRBJ1-2
V: TRBV27
D: .
size: .
CDR3: CASSLRGNYGYTF
DNA: TGTGCCAGCAGTCTGAGGGGGAACTATGGCTACACCTTC

J: TRBJ1-5
V: TRBV5-5
D: .
size: .
CDR3: CASSFFPTENSNQPQHF
DNA: TGTGCCAGCAGCTTCTTTCCTACAGAGAATAGCAATCAGCCCCAGCATTTT

J: TRBJ1-2
V: TRBV10-3
D: TRBD1
size: .
CDR3: CAISESGTGRSNYGYTF
DNA: TGTGCCATCAGTGAGTCTGGGACAGGGAGGTCTAACTATGGCTACACCTTC

J: TRBJ2-1
V: TRBV7-7
D: TRBD2
size: once
CDR3: CASSPTTSGINEQFF
DNA: TGTGCCAGCAGCCCAACCACTAGCGGGATCAATGAGCAGTTCTTC

J: TRBJ2-2
V: TRBV7-3
D: TRBD2
size: .
CDR3: CASRTGGTGELFF
DNA: TGTGCCAGCAGAACGGGGGGAACCGGGGAGCTGTTTTTT

J: TRBJ2-2
V: TRBV10-3
D: TRBD1
size: once
CDR3: CATTGQGNTGELFF
DNA: TGTGCCACCACGGGACAGGGGAACACCGGGGAGCTGTTTTTT

J: TRBJ2-1
V: TRBV6-5
D: .
size: .
CDR3: CASTWAEGIDEQFF
DNA: TGTGCCAGCACCTGGGCGGAGGGGATCGATGAGCAGTTCTTC

J: TRBJ1-6
V: TRBV18
D: .
size: .
CDR3: CASSPLSSSYNSPLHF
DNA: TGTGCCAGCTCACCTTTGTCGAGCTCCTATAATTCACCCCTCCACTTT

J: TRBJ1-1
V: TRBV30
D: .
size: .
CDR3: CAWRMSGSYEAFF
DNA: TGTGCCTGGAGGATGTCCGGGTCCTATGAAGCTTTCTTT

J: TRBJ2-1
V: TRBV7-6
D: TRBD2
size: .
CDR3: CASSLPPAGTSGIGEQFF
DNA: TGTGCCAGCAGCTTACCTCCAGCCGGGACTAGCGGGATTGGTGAGCAGTTCTTC

J: TRBJ2-7
V: TRBV7-2
D: TRBD1
size: .
CDR3: CASSRDRAEQYF
DNA: TGTGCCAGCAGCAGGGACAGGGCGGAGCAGTACTTC

J: TRBJ1-3
V: TRBV11-2
D: .
size: .
CDR3: CASSLSATGNTIYF
DNA: TGTGCCAGCAGCTTATCCGCTACTGGAAACACCATATATTTT

J: TRBJ1-1
V: TRBV19
D: TRBD1
size: .
CDR3: CASRGTGGETEAFF
DNA: TGTGCCAGTAGAGGGACAGGGGGCGAGACTGAAGCTTTCTTT

J: TRBJ2-1
V: TRBV3-1/TRBV3-2
D: .
size: .
CDR3: CASSLQGPRQGNEQFF
DNA: TGTGCCAGCAGCCTACAGGGTCCCCGACAAGGGAATGAGCAGTTCTTC

J: TRBJ1-5
V: TRBV9
D: .
size: .
CDR3: CASSVDSGFSQPQHF
DNA: TGTGCCAGCAGCGTAGATTCCGGGTTTAGTCAGCCCCAGCATTTT

J: TRBJ1-2
V: TRBV9
D: .
size: .
CDR3: CASSVGQNSPYGYTF
DNA: TGTGCCAGCAGCGTAGGACAGAATTCGCCCTATGGCTACACCTTC

J: TRBJ1-5
V: TRBV5-1
D: TRBD1
size: once
CDR3: CASSLGQGSNQPQHF
DNA: TGCGCCAGCAGCTTGGGACAGGGCAGCAATCAGCCCCAGCATTTT

J: TRBJ1-1
V: TRBV3-1/TRBV3-2
D: .
size: .
CDR3: CASSQTETEAFF
DNA: TGTGCCAGCAGCCAAACAGAGACTGAAGCTTTCTTT

J: TRBJ1-2
V: TRBV28
D: TRBD1
size: .
CDR3: CASSFPTGGDGYGYTF
DNA: TGTGCCAGCAGTTTCCCGACAGGGGGCGATGGCTATGGCTACACCTTC

J: TRBJ2-7
V: TRBV28
D: TRBD1
size: .
CDR3: CASSPPDRASYEQYF
DNA: TGTGCCAGCAGTCCACCCGACAGGGCCTCCTACGAGCAGTACTTC

J: TRBJ2-7
V: TRBV2
D: .
size: .
CDR3: CASTGERSSYEQYF
DNA: TGTGCCAGCACAGGGGAAAGAAGCTCCTACGAGCAGTACTTC

J: TRBJ2-3
V: TRBV4-3
D: .
size: .
CDR3: CASSQTAYLGTDTQYF
DNA: TGCGCCAGCAGCCAGACAGCCTACCTGGGCACAGATACGCAGTATTTT

J: TRBJ2-3
V: TRBV7-3
D: .
size: .
CDR3: CASSPLSTDTQYF
DNA: TGTGCCAGCAGCCCCCTTAGCACAGATACGCAGTATTTT

J: TRBJ2-1
V: TRBV12-5
D: TRBD1
size: once
CDR3: CASGLRGQGWNEQFF
DNA: TGTGCTAGTGGTTTGAGAGGACAGGGGTGGAATGAGCAGTTCTTC

J: TRBJ1-5
V: TRBV28
D: TRBD1
size: .
CDR3: CASSFAGGETQPQHF
DNA: TGTGCCAGCAGTTTCGCAGGGGGTGAGACGCAGCCCCAGCATTTT

J: TRBJ1-2
V: TRBV28
D: .
size: .
CDR3: CASMRGLEGYTF
DNA: TGTGCCAGCATGCGGGGGCTGGAGGGCTACACCTTC

J: TRBJ2-1
V: TRBV19
D: .
size: .
CDR3: CASSIGPPGHNEQFF
DNA: TGTGCCAGTAGTATAGGACCCCCAGGCCACAATGAGCAGTTCTTC

J: TRBJ1-2
V: TRBV18
D: TRBD1
size: .
CDR3: CASSQTDRAGNGYTF
DNA: TGTGCCAGCTCACAGACGGACAGGGCGGGAAATGGCTACACCTTC

J: TRBJ2-2
V: TRBV18
D: TRBD2
size: .
CDR3: CASSPPTSYATGELFF
DNA: TGTGCCAGCTCACCACCGACTAGCTATGCCACCGGGGAGCTGTTTTTT

J: TRBJ2-5
V: TRBV29-1
D: TRBD1
size: .
CDR3: CSARAGTGSQETQYF
DNA: TGCAGCGCGCGGGCGGGGACAGGTAGCCAAGAGACCCAGTACTTC

J: TRBJ2-7
V: TRBV7-9
D: TRBD1
size: .
CDR3: CASKGQGLSYEQYF
DNA: TGTGCCAGCAAGGGACAGGGTTTATCCTACGAGCAGTACTTC

J: TRBJ2-7
V: TRBV6-5
D: .
size: .
CDR3: CASNGGPSYEQYF
DNA: TGTGCCAGCAACGGGGGTCCCTCCTACGAGCAGTACTTC

J: TRBJ2-5
V: TRBV7-2
D: TRBD2
size: .
CDR3: CASSFPAGGQETQYF
DNA: TGTGCCAGCAGCTTTCCTGCGGGGGGGCAGGAGACCCAGTACTTC